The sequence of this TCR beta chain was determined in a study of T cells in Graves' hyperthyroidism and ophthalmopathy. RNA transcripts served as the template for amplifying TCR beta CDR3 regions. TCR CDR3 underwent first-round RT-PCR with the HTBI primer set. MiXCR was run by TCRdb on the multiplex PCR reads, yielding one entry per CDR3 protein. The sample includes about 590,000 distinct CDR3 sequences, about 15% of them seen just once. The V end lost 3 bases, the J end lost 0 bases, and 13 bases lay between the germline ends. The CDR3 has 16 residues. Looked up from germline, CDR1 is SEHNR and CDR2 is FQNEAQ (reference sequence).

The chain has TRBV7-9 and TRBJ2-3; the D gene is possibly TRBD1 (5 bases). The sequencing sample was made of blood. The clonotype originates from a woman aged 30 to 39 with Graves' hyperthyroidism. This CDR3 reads CASSFLPGHSTDTQYF. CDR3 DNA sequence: TGTGCCAGCAGCTTTTTGCCAGGACACAGCACAGATACGCAGTATTTT.